The sequence of this T cell receptor beta chain was determined in a study of shared clonotypes between healthy human individuals. Study-level findings and limits: Sampling was confined to blood; repertoires within tissues likely differ. It was expected that sequencing depth would affect clonotype sharing among donors.

Looked up from germline, CDR1 is SGHRS and CDR2 is YFSETQ. The V gene lost 2 bases and the J gene lost 7 bases, with 12 bases spanning the gap. The CDR3 is made up of 14 amino acids. Sequencing on ten immunoSEQ deep assay plates was performed for unsorted PBMC DNA. Assay: immunoSEQ multiplex PCR; the TCRdb copy retains only in-frame clones and omits some. In the table there are about 600,000 clones, roughly 72% of which are singletons. As regards this clone: Its antigen is currently unknown.

This clonotype originated in a woman aged 40 to 49 in good health. Some clones in this sample may be carry-over from other donors' samples. The sample comprised PBMCs. This sequence joins TRBV5-1 and TRBJ1-4; a possible D gene is TRBD1 (6 bases). Here the CDR3 reads CASSLQGLGEKLFF. The DNA of the CDR3 is TGCGCCAGCAGCTTACAGGGCTTGGGTGAAAAACTGTTTTTT. Full variable domain (outside the CDR3, taken from reference TRBV5-1 and TRBJ1-4): KAGVTQTPRYLIKTRGQQVTLSCSPISGHRSVSWYQQTPGQGLQFLFEYFSETQRNKGNFPGRFSGRQFSNSRSEMNVSTLELGDSALYLCASSLQGLGEKLFFGSGTQLSVL.